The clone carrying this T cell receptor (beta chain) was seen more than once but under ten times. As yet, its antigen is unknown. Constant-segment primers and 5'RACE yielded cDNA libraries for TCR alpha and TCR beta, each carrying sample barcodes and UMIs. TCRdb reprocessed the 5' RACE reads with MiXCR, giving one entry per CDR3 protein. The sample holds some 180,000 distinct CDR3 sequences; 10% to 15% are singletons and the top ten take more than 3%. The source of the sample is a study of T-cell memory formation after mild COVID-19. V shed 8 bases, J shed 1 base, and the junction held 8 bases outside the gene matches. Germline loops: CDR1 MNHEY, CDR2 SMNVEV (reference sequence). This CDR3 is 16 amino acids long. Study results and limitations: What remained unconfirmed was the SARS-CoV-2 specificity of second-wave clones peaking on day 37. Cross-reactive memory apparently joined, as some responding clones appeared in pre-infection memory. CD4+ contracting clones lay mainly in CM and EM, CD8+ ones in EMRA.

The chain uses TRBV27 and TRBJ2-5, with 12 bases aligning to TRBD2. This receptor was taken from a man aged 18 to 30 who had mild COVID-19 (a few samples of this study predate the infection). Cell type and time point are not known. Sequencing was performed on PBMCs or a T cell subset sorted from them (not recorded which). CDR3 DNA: TGTGCCAGCCGCCGGCTAGCGGGGGGGGGCCAAGAGACCCAGTACTTC. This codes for CASRRLAGGGQETQYF.